Sequencing of this T cell receptor (beta chain) was carried out in a study of cytomegalovirus exposure and HLA in healthy donors (dated 2017 in TCRdb). Study-level background: The 500 to 800 repertoires of the first cohort and the 95 to 150 validation repertoires were produced on the same platform, according to a later analysis. Along with the approximately 620-subject first cohort, a separate validation cohort of over 90 different subjects was used. To predict cytomegalovirus infection status, the study combined high-throughput TCR immunosequencing, statistical association of individual TCRs with disease status, and machine learning. The aim of the study was to test whether cataloging public T cell receptors could identify signatures of past pathogen exposure. Paper-wide results and their limitations: Most TCR sequences were seen in very few donors, while some public TCRs were found in many individuals. A later analysis had no HLA typing for the validation cohort, so co-occurrence there was scored across all 110 or so repertoires. The classifier was reported to diagnose cytomegalovirus status with high specificity and sensitivity in both the original and validation cohorts. A total of 164 TCR beta chains were listed by the study as associated with cytomegalovirus. A few of the identified cytomegalovirus-associated TCR beta chains were confirmed in vitro to be specific for cytomegalovirus antigens. According to the authors, the approach could potentially be generalized to other disease states and immunological phenotypes. In a later analysis, TCRs clustered in the first cohort were found to also tend to co-occur in the roughly 120 validation repertoires, with 94% of cluster scores above 0.

About this clone itself: Its specific antigen is unknown. The input lacks base qualities; no much larger clone sits a single base away.

The germline V gene encodes CDR1 SGHRS and CDR2 YFSETQ. The V end loses 0 bases and the J end loses 6 bases, and a stretch of 16 bases separates them. The CDR3 goes from the cysteine to the phenylalanine over 15 residues. Only the CDR3 part of the read is kept: 45 bases, read in frame from the first base. Separate from the roughly 700-subject first cohort, the validation cohort of roughly 130 subjects was the group to which the donors belonged. The library was produced with the immunoSEQ multiplex PCR assay. The authors processed their data as follows. A statistical classification framework was built to diagnose cytomegalovirus status from the catalog of TCR beta chain sequences. TCRdb carries this immuneACCESS record with in-frame sequences only. Its versions omit some clonotypes, under half of them owing to an unresolved V gene in the studies checked, with the rest unexplained. V, J and clone size derive from that table, while D and trimming were established from the DNA sequence. This sample is represented by almost 200,000 clones; approximately 78% of them were singletons. The ten top clones hold around 1.3% of the sample.

Rearrangement joined TRBV5-1 to TRBJ2-7; TRBD1 could be the D gene, as 6 bases match. Sequenced: PBMCs. The source is a woman younger than 45 in good health and CMV-seronegative. Here the CDR3 is given as CASSLGVRGEAEQYF. The DNA reads TGCGCCAGCAGCTTGGGGGTCAGGGGCGAGGCCGAGCAGTACTTC.